Presented here are 29 T cell receptor beta chains from one specimen sequenced in a study of T cells in Graves' hyperthyroidism and ophthalmopathy. Authors of the study amplified TCR beta CDR3 regions from RNA transcripts. The study used the HTBI primer set for a first-round RT-PCR of the TCR CDR3. One entry per CDR3 protein, called by TCRdb with MiXCR from the multiplex PCR reads. The repertoire has hundreds of thousands of distinct CDR3 sequences, approximately 14% of them found once; the top ten carry roughly 6.2%. Source material: blood. The receptors were sampled from a young woman with Graves' hyperthyroidism that later progressed to Graves' ophthalmopathy.

This rearrangement joins TRBV18 to TRBJ2-1; TRBD2 matches 9 bases. Germline V gene lookup returns CDR1 KGHSH and CDR2 LQKENI. V was clipped by 3 bases and J by 3 bases; unmatched bases: 3. There are 15 residues in the CDR3. The DNA of the CDR3 is TGTGCCAGCTCACCCGAGACTAGCGGCTACAATGAGCAGTTCTTC. Translated, it gives CASSPETSGYNEQFF.

This chain links TRBV3-1 with TRBJ2-7; D is ambiguous. Trimming left V 0 bases short and J 4 bases short, with 7 bases between. Per germline, CDR1 LGHDT and CDR2 YNNKEL (reference sequence). The length of the CDR3 is 13 residues. The CDR3 nucleotides are TGTGCCAGCAGCCAAGATTTCATATACGAGCAGTACTTC. It is translated as CASSQDFIYEQYF.

This chain links TRBV28 with TRBJ1-1, with TRBD1 matching 8 bases. The CDR3 is 15 residues long. Germline values: CDR1 MDHEN, CDR2 SYDVKM. V was clipped by 4 bases and J by 4 bases; unmatched bases: 8. CDR3 DNA: TGTGCCAGCAGTTCTCGGACAGGGATTTTCACTGAAGCTTTCTTT. Amino acid sequence: CASSSRTGIFTEAFF.

In this sample, this clonotype turned up many times. This chain links TRBV20-1 with TRBJ2-7, with 9 bases fitting TRBD2. J was trimmed by 0 bases and V by 3 bases; bases with no gene match: 6. Germline values: CDR1 DFQATT, CDR2 SNEGSKA (reference sequence). CDR3 length equals 15 residues. As DNA, the CDR3 is TGCAGTGCTAGCCTGCCAGCGGGGGGCTCCTACGAGCAGTACTTC. This sequence encodes CSASLPAGGSYEQYF.

In this sample, this clonotype turned up many times. The genes are TRBV2 and TRBJ1-4, with D unresolved. V lost 7 bases and J lost 5, with 14 bases in between. The CDR3 sequence is 14 residues long. Germline loops: CDR1 SNHLY, CDR2 FYNNEI. The CDR3 bases are TGTGCCAGCATCCCCGACGGAGGGAATGAAAAACTGTTTTTT. Its translation is CASIPDGGNEKLFF. The full variable domain, its missing parts supplied by reference TRBV2 and TRBJ1-4, is EPEVTQTPSHQVTQMGQEVILRCVPISNHLYFYWYRQILGQKVEFLVSFYNNEISEKSEIFDDQFSVERPDGSNFTLKIRSTKLEDSAMYFCASIPDGGNEKLFFGSGTQLSVL.

Many counts were recorded for this clonotype. The gene calls are TRBV29-1 and TRBJ2-7; D remains ambiguous. The CDR3 length is 11 residues. V was pared by 6 bases and J by 2 bases, with 8 bases between. Germline CDR1 reads SQVTM; CDR2 reads ANQGSEA. The CDR3 protein is CSVASAYEQYF. CDR3 DNA: TGCAGCGTAGCGTCGGCCTACGAGCAGTACTTC.

The CDR3 DNA follows: TGTGCCAGCGCCGGGACAGGGAAGGGTTACACCTTC. Amino acid sequence: CASAGTGKGYTF. The genes are TRBV6-1 and TRBJ1-2; 9 bases align to TRBD1. Germline-derived CDR1 and CDR2 are MNHNS and SASEGT. The length of the CDR3 is 12 residues. V shed 8 bases and J 11 bases; nucleotides not matched to a gene: 9.

This clonotype has more than one count but fewer than ten. The V and J genes are TRBV27 and TRBJ1-4, with TRBD1 identical over 7 bases. V lost 5 bases, J lost 1 base, and 16 bases stayed unmatched. The CDR3 is 19 amino acids. The V gene's germline CDR1 is MNHEY and CDR2 SMNVEV (reference sequence). CDR3 loop: CASSTRQGNRRETNEKLFF. DNA of the CDR3: TGTGCCAGCAGTACCCGACAGGGTAATCGGAGGGAAACTAATGAAAAACTGTTTTTT.

This clonotype was counted between two and nine times. V gene TRBV7-2 combines with J gene TRBJ2-3; D uncertain. V was clipped by 1 base and J by 2 bases, with 4 bases between them. The V gene's germline CDR1 is SGHTA and CDR2 FQGNSA. There are 13 residues in the CDR3. CDR3 bases: TGTGCCAGCAGCTTAGTCAACACAGATACGCAGTATTTT. Its translation: CASSLVNTDTQYF. The full variable domain, completed using reference TRBV7-2 and TRBJ2-3, is GAGVSQSPSNKVTEKGKDVELRCDPISGHTALYWYRQSLGQGLEFLIYFQGNSAPDKSGLPSDRFSAERTGGSVSTLTIQRTQQEDSAVYLCASSLVNTDTQYFGPGTRLTVL.

The sample holds many counts of this clonotype. The V and J genes are TRBV28 and TRBJ2-5; TRBD2 agrees at 15 bases. The CDR3 sequence is 16 residues long. The V gene's germline CDR1 is MDHEN and CDR2 SYDVKM. V was clipped by 3 bases and J by 4 bases; unmatched bases: 3. The CDR3 here is CASSFGLAGGAETQYF. As DNA, the CDR3 is TGTGCCAGCAGTTTCGGACTAGCGGGAGGGGCAGAGACCCAGTACTTC.

This chain joins TRBV19 and TRBJ2-2; D gene unclear. This CDR3 has 11 residues. Germline CDR1 LNHDA, CDR2 SQIVND (reference sequence). Trimming took 3 bases from V and 9 from J, leaving 5 bases between them. The CDR3: CASSILRELFF. The CDR3 region has the DNA TGTGCCAGTAGTATCTTACGGGAGCTGTTTTTT.

This sequence joins TRBV6-1 and TRBJ2-7, with a weak D call TRBD1 (5 bases). The germline V gene encodes CDR1 MNHNS and CDR2 SASEGT. The CDR3 loop spans 13 amino acids. V was shortened by 7 bases and J by 6 bases, with 16 bases between the two germline ends. Written as DNA, the CDR3 is TGTGCCAGCACTCCCGACAGCGCCGGCGAGCAGTACTTC. Amino acid sequence: CASTPDSAGEQYF.

This clonotype occurred many times. This chain uses TRBV7-6 with TRBJ1-2; D remains unclear. The CDR3 sequence is 13 residues long. The V end lost 10 bases, the J end lost 2 bases, and 14 bases lay between the germline ends. The germline CDR1 and CDR2 sequences are SGHVS and FNYEAQ. CDR3 in DNA: TGTGCCACAGCGGCGGGCGCGAACTATGGCTACACCTTC. Amino acids: CATAAGANYGYTF.

The chain has TRBV20-1 and TRBJ2-1, with 8 positions matching TRBD2. CDR1 DFQATT and CDR2 SNEGSKA come from the germline V gene (reference sequence). V shed 2 bases and J 3 bases; nucleotides not matched to a gene: 9. This CDR3 spans 16 amino acids. CDR3 protein: CSARPPGRGGYNEQFF. CDR3 nucleotide sequence: TGCAGTGCTAGACCCCCCGGGAGGGGCGGCTACAATGAGCAGTTCTTC.

This clonotype showed up just a few times. The genes are TRBV19 and TRBJ2-6; 11 bases are a match to TRBD2. This CDR3 spans 20 amino acids. Germline trimming cut 3 bases from V and 0 bases from J; bases unmatched to any gene: 10. Germline V CDR1 and CDR2: LNHDA, SQIVND (reference sequence). The CDR3 region has the DNA TGTGCCAGTAGTATTTACGGACTAGCGGGTTTTCTCTCTGGGGCCAACGTCCTGACTTTC. It specifies CASSIYGLAGFLSGANVLTF.

This clonotype was counted many times. This chain links TRBV24-1 with TRBJ2-5; the D gene is possibly TRBD1 (6 bases). The length of the CDR3 is 18 residues. Per germline, CDR1 KGHDR and CDR2 SFDVKD. The germline V and J ends were trimmed by 0 bases and 1 base, with 17 bases remaining between them. The CDR3, as DNA: TGTGCCACCAGTGATTTGATCCCAGACAGGACGGGCCAAGAGACCCAGTACTTC. It translates to CATSDLIPDRTGQETQYF.

The gene calls are TRBV20-1 and TRBJ1-1, with D possibly TRBD1 on 6 matching bases. Deletions cut 3 bases from V and 1 base from J, with 15 bases between. CDR1 is DFQATT, CDR2 SNEGSKA, per germline (reference sequence). This CDR3 spans 15 amino acids. CDR3 sequence: CSASRGRVWNTEAFF. CDR3 sequence (DNA): TGCAGTGCTAGCAGGGGTCGAGTCTGGAACACTGAAGCTTTCTTT.

This clonotype was counted many times. DNA of the CDR3: TGTGCCAGCAGTTCGGGACAGGCCGAGTACTTC. It specifies CASSSGQAEYF. The genes are TRBV27 and TRBJ2-5; 8 positions match TRBD1. The CDR3 is made up of 11 amino acids. Germline V gives CDR1 MNHEY, CDR2 SMNVEV (reference sequence). The junction had 4 bases not matched to a gene; V was cut back by 4 bases and J by 12 bases.

V and J are TRBV6-2 or TRBV6-3 and TRBJ1-5; D is perhaps TRBD1 (5 bases). The CDR3 has 16 residues. Per germline, CDR1 MNHEY and CDR2 SVGEGT. Trimming cost V 7 bases and J 1 base, with 17 bases left between them. CDR3 coding DNA: TGTGCCAGCACCCCCTCCTGGGGGGGGAGCAATCAGCCCCAGCATTTT. Protein sequence: CASTPSWGGSNQPQHF.

Concerning this clonotype: An end of the junction does not agree with germline; a read error may underlie this. The chain recombines TRBV18 with TRBJ1-1; D is possibly TRBD1 (6 bases). The CDR3 loop spans 13 amino acids. CDR1 KGHSH and CDR2 LQKENI come from the germline V gene. CDR3 in amino acids: CAGSPYDRSEAFF. In nucleotides, the CDR3 is TGTGCCGGCTCACCTTATGACAGGTCTGAAGCTTTCTTT.

A word on this clonotype: A much larger clone differs from this one at a single base, so this may be a read error. The rearrangement joins TRBV5-6 to TRBJ2-1, with 11 bases that match TRBD2. This CDR3 contains 12 residues. V lost 5 bases and J lost 14; bases outside the gene matches: 6. Germline CDR1 is SGHDT and CDR2 is YYEEEE. The CDR3 DNA is TGTGCCAGCAGGCAGGGACTAGCGGAGGAGTTCTTC. It yields the protein CASRQGLAEEFF.

This clonotype was seen ten or more times. The chain links TRBV7-9 to TRBJ1-2, with 10 bases identical to TRBD1. The germline V gene encodes CDR1 SEHNR and CDR2 FQNEAQ (reference sequence). V trimming: 8 bases; J trimming: 8 bases; junction bases outside the gene matches: 8. This CDR3 has 13 residues. CDR3 amino acids: CASRGTGAEGYTF. The CDR3 DNA reads as TGTGCCAGCCGGGGGACAGGGGCCGAAGGCTACACCTTC.

This clonotype was seen many times. The CDR3 loop is CASSLRTVQETQYF. In DNA, the CDR3 is TGTGCCAGCAGCTTACGGACAGTTCAAGAGACCCAGTACTTC. This chain connects TRBV7-9 to TRBJ2-5, with D possibly matching TRBD1 (6 bases). There are 14 residues in the CDR3. V lost 2 bases to trimming and J lost 2 bases, with 9 bases between them. Germline CDR1 is SEHNR and CDR2 is FQNEAQ (reference sequence).

The chain recombines TRBV11-2 with TRBJ2-4; 13 bases fit TRBD2. The CDR3 extends over 15 amino acids. CDR1 and CDR2 (germline): SGHAT, FQNNGV. After removal of 6 bases from V and 7 bases from J, the junction contained 6 bases not matched to a gene. For the CDR3, the DNA is TGTGCCAGCAGTCCGGGACTAGCGGGGAGGAACATTCAGTACTTC. Residues: CASSPGLAGRNIQYF.

Comments on this clonotype: Germline and junction disagree at one end, which may indicate a read error. The genes are TRBV7-9 and TRBJ2-5; 10 bases map to TRBD1. The CDR3 loop spans 14 amino acids. Germline V gene data show CDR1 as SEHNR and CDR2 as FQNEAQ (reference sequence). CDR3 sequence: CASSFSDRGRMSDF. In DNA form, the CDR3 reads TGTGCCAGCAGCTTCTCGGACAGGGGGAGGATGTCGGACTTC. The full variable domain, in which reference TRBV7-9 and TRBJ2-5 provide the parts outside the CDR3, is DTGVSQNPRHKITKRGQNVTFRCDPISEHNRLYWYRQTLGQGPEFLTYFQNEAQLEKSRLLSDRFSAERPKGSFSTLEIQRTEQGDSAMYLCASSFSDRGRMSDFGPGTRLLVL.

As to this clonotype: It may be a read error: a sequence one base away is much more abundant. The chain employs TRBV28 and TRBJ1-2, with 11 nucleotides matching TRBD1. CDR1 is MDHEN and CDR2 is SYDVKM in the germline V gene. The CDR3 covers 14 residues. J gave up 11 bases and V 10 bases, and 15 bases lay outside the gene matches. CDR3 protein: CANSSGQGASRYTF. The CDR3 DNA sequence: TGTGCCAACAGCTCCGGACAGGGGGCCTCGCGGTACACCTTC.

This clonotype was found many times. The rearrangement uses TRBV27 and TRBJ2-5, with a tentative D call TRBD2 (5 bases). V lost 5 bases, J lost 5 bases, and 15 bases lay in between. The CDR3 length is 14 residues. Germline V gene data show CDR1 as MNHEY and CDR2 as SMNVEV (reference sequence). CDR3 nucleotide sequence: TGTGCCAGCAGTCCCGGGTTCTCGGGGGAGACCCAGTACTTC. This encodes CASSPGFSGETQYF.

This clonotype has ten or more counts. The chain combines TRBV10-3 with TRBJ2-7, with 10 bases lining up with TRBD1. V was clipped by 9 bases and J by 5 bases; unmatched bases: 10. This CDR3 is 14 amino acids long. Germline CDR1 is ENHRY and CDR2 is SYGVKD. The CDR3 sequence: CAIGRDRGLDEQYF. CDR3 coding DNA: TGTGCCATAGGCCGGGACAGGGGCCTGGACGAGCAGTACTTC.

This clonotype was seen ten or more times. The V call is TRBV12-3 or TRBV12-4, the J call TRBJ1-2; no reliable D call. Trimming stripped 1 base from V and 6 bases from J, with 18 bases between. The CDR3 loop spans 16 amino acids. The CDR3 bases are TGTGCCAGCAGTTTAGTAGTGTCAGCCCGAGGGCATGGCTACACCTTC. Translation gives CASSLVVSARGHGYTF.